What follows describes a single T cell receptor (beta chain). The CDR3 consists of 16 residues. Looked up from germline, CDR1 is SGHTA and CDR2 is FQGNSA. This record belongs to a study of T cells expressing NK-cell markers. With the 5' RACE reads reprocessed, TCRdb shows one record per CDR3 protein and no DNA. Its table records about 410,000 distinct CDR3 sequences. The V call is TRBV7-2, the J call TRBJ2-1; TCRdb's D call of TRBD1 is untestable without DNA. The sequenced sample was blood T cells: a sorted CD56 or NKG2C T cell subset, CD4+ or CD8+ T cells, or bulk PBMC T cells (not recorded which). This sequence originates from a woman aged 45-60 years in good health. This CDR3 is CASRVRGAGDLNEQFF.